Following are 2 T cell receptor beta chains from one sample sequenced in a study of CD8 T cells in Susac syndrome (dated by TCRdb to the late 2010s). The library was produced with the immunoSEQ multiplex PCR assay. RNA was extracted with the RNeasy kit and roughly 0.45 to 1 ug was reverse transcribed using random hexamers. The raw public reads went through TCRdb reprocessing: fastp at Q25, MiXCR clone calling, in-frame beta chains kept. Records with the same CDR3 protein are collapsed into one entry carrying the most frequent genes and DNA. This sample has 150,000 to 190,000 distinct CDR3 sequences in its table, and around 95% of those were observed once. Of the sample, about 0.15% falls within the top ten clones. The sample taken for sequencing was CD8+ T cells from PBMCs. All receptors derive from a human donor with multiple sclerosis.

The rearrangement uses TRBV6-5 and TRBJ2-1; unclear D gene. The ends were cut back, 6 bases at V and 3 bases at J, with 9 bases in the middle. Germline CDR1 is MNHEY and CDR2 is SVGAGI. CDR3 size: 13 residues. The chain's CDR3 is CASSLRVYNEQFF. Here the CDR3 DNA reads TGTGCCAGCAGCCTAAGAGTCTACAATGAGCAGTTCTTC.

This chain connects TRBV19 to TRBJ2-1; D is perhaps TRBD2 (6 bases). The CDR3 loop spans 16 amino acids. The V gene's germline CDR1 is LNHDA and CDR2 SQIVND (reference sequence). The germline V and J ends were trimmed by 4 bases and 0 bases, with 13 bases remaining between them. CDR3 residues: CASSNGRRSSYNEQFF. The CDR3 DNA reads TGTGCCAGTAGTAACGGGAGACGGAGCTCCTACAATGAGCAGTTCTTC.